These 17 T cell receptor beta chains originate from one sample sequenced in a study of cytotoxic CD8 clonotypes in ibrutinib-treated CLL. Sequenced by immunoSEQ multiplex PCR; TCRdb stores in-frame clones only, minus some. The sample yields approximately 350,000 clones, around 66% seen once. Sequenced here: PBMCs, sampled after 36 months of ibrutinib treatment. The source is a human donor with chronic lymphocytic leukemia.

V is TRBV15 and J is TRBJ2-2; the D gene is possibly TRBD1 (7 bases). Germline V gene lookup returns CDR1 LNHNV and CDR2 YYDKDF (reference sequence). V was cut by 4 bases and J by 5 bases, with 14 bases left in between. CDR3 length: 15 amino acids. The CDR3 DNA reads TGTGCCACCAGCACCCAGGGGGGTGGTACCGGGGAGCTGTTTTTT. This codes for CATSTQGGGTGELFF.

The chain is built from TRBV5-1 and TRBJ2-7, with 9 bases fitting TRBD2. This CDR3 comprises 14 residues. V lost 1 base, J lost 3 bases, and 2 bases stayed unmatched. Per the germline V gene, CDR1 is SGHRS and CDR2 is YFSETQ. CDR3 nucleotide sequence: TGCGCCAGCAGCTTGCTAGCGGGGCTCTACGAGCAGTACTTC. It specifies CASSLLAGLYEQYF.

The chain couples TRBV5-1 to TRBJ2-5; perhaps TRBD2 as D (5 bases). Germline V CDR1 and CDR2: SGHRS, YFSETQ. The V and J ends lost 4 bases and 5 bases respectively, with 18 bases between them. There are 15 residues in the CDR3. The DNA for the CDR3 is TGCGCCAGCAGCCAAAAGGTTCTTTCGGGGGAGACCCAGTACTTC. It codes for CASSQKVLSGETQYF.

The V gene is TRBV4-2, the J gene TRBJ1-4; D ambiguous. CDR1 LGHNA and CDR2 YNFKEQ come from the germline V gene. Deletions cut 1 base from V and 3 bases from J, with 9 bases between. The CDR3 spans 15 residues. This CDR3 is CASSQVIESNEKLFF. The CDR3 region has the DNA TGTGCCAGCAGCCAAGTGATAGAATCTAATGAAAAACTGTTTTTT.

The V call is TRBV19, the J call TRBJ1-4, with D possibly matching TRBD1 (5 bases). Germline V CDR1 and CDR2: LNHDA, SQIVND (reference sequence). V was trimmed by 3 bases and J by 4 bases, leaving 9 bases between them. The CDR3 consists of 14 residues. CDR3 sequence: CASSMPGLNEKLFF. As DNA, the CDR3 is TGTGCCAGTAGTATGCCGGGACTTAATGAAAAACTGTTTTTT.

There are a few counts of this clone. The CDR3, as DNA: TGCAGCGTTGTAGGCGGGAGGGCCTACGAGCAGTACTTC. This codes for CSVVGGRAYEQYF. The chain carries TRBV29-1 and TRBJ2-7; 9 nucleotides match TRBD2. The CDR3 has 13 amino acids. In germline, CDR1 is SQVTM, CDR2 ANQGSEA. Trimming cost V 4 bases and J 2 bases; bases outside gene matches: 3.

The chain is built from TRBV5-4 and TRBJ2-7, with D tentatively TRBD2 (6 bases). V was shortened by 1 base and J by 0 bases, with 8 bases between the two germline ends. Germline V gene sequence: CDR1 SGHNT, CDR2 YYREEE (reference sequence). The CDR3 consists of 14 residues. CDR3 sequence reads: CASSLQGGSYEQYF. CDR3 coding DNA: TGTGCCAGCAGCTTGCAGGGAGGCTCCTACGAGCAGTACTTC.

The chain recombines TRBV18 with TRBJ1-2; D remains unclear. Germline loops: CDR1 KGHSH, CDR2 LQKENI. This CDR3 comprises 15 residues. The V and J ends lost 6 bases and 2 bases respectively, with 16 bases between them. The CDR3 loop is CASSGEPGSNYGYTF. CDR3 bases: TGTGCCAGCTCCGGCGAGCCGGGATCGAACTATGGCTACACCTTC. The full variable domain, in which reference TRBV18 and TRBJ1-2 provide the parts outside the CDR3, is NAGVMQNPRHLVRRRGQEARLRCSPMKGHSHVYWYRQLPEEGLKFMVYLQKENIIDESGMPKERFSAEFPKEGPSILRIQQVVRGDSAAYFCASSGEPGSNYGYTFGSGTRLTVV.

The rearrangement joins TRBV5-1 to TRBJ1-1, with D possibly matching TRBD1 (6 bases). The germline CDR1 and CDR2 sequences are SGHRS and YFSETQ. There are 14 residues in the CDR3. The germline V and J ends were trimmed by 4 bases and 5 bases, with 15 bases remaining between them. CDR3 in amino acids: CASSQGNGRTEAFF. CDR3 in DNA: TGCGCCAGCAGCCAGGGGAATGGGAGGACTGAAGCTTTCTTT.

This chain connects TRBV6-5 to TRBJ1-6, with unresolved D. Looked up from germline, CDR1 is MNHEY and CDR2 is SVGAGI. The CDR3 is made up of 15 amino acids. Trimming removed 2 bases from V and 7 bases from J, with 12 bases in between. For the CDR3, the DNA is TGTGCCAGCAGTTACGACCACAGTGGGAATTCACCCCTCCACTTT. Translated, it gives CASSYDHSGNSPLHF.

This chain uses TRBV5-5 with TRBJ1-2; D is unclear. The germline V and J ends were trimmed by 3 bases and 2 bases, with 11 bases remaining between them. CDR3 length equals 14 residues. The V gene's germline CDR1 is SGHKS and CDR2 YYEKEE (reference sequence). CDR3 sequence: CASSWPGTNYGYTF. The CDR3 DNA sequence: TGTGCCAGCAGCTGGCCGGGAACCAACTATGGCTACACCTTC.

V and J are TRBV5-1 and TRBJ2-2, with a tentative D call TRBD1 (6 bases). This CDR3 is built from 15 residues. Germline V gene data show CDR1 as SGHRS and CDR2 as YFSETQ. V was cut by 4 bases and J by 2 bases, with 12 bases left in between. The CDR3 protein is CASSAGTPNTGELFF. In DNA, the CDR3 is TGCGCCAGCAGCGCAGGGACACCTAACACCGGGGAGCTGTTTTTT.

This sequence joins TRBV29-1 and TRBJ1-4, with 10 positions matching TRBD1. The CDR3 is 13 amino acids. CDR1 and CDR2 (germline): SQVTM, ANQGSEA. The CDR3 nucleotides read TGCATCGCGACAGGGGGCCGGAATGAAAAACTGTTTTTT. Translated: CIATGGRNEKLFF. The full variable domain, rest sourced from reference TRBV29-1 and TRBJ1-4, is SAVISQKPSRDICQRGTSLTIQCQVDSQVTMMFWYRQQPGQSLTLIATANQGSEATYESGFVIDKFPISRPNLTFSTLTVSNMSPEDSSIYLCIATGGRNEKLFFGSGTQLSVL.

CDR3 in amino acids: CASSNNLGPYEQYF. The CDR3 DNA reads as TGTGCCAGCAGCAACAACCTGGGGCCCTACGAGCAGTACTTC. The V gene is TRBV21-1, the J gene TRBJ2-7; TRBD1 is the table's D call and was not checked against the DNA. TRBV21-1 is recorded as a pseudogene. The CDR3 loop spans 14 amino acids.

This chain uses TRBV10-3 with TRBJ1-1; the D is unclear. With 0 bases removed from V and 1 base from J, the gap between germline ends came to 18 bases. The CDR3 consists of 18 residues. Looked up from germline, CDR1 is ENHRY and CDR2 is SYGVKD. CDR3 sequence: CAISESMARGGRNTEAFF. Here the CDR3 DNA reads TGTGCCATCAGTGAGTCGATGGCTCGGGGTGGAAGGAACACTGAAGCTTTCTTT.

This clone was counted a few times. J is TRBJ2-6 and V is TRBV11-2; D gene uncertain. The CDR3 is 12 residues long. Trimming left V 4 bases short and J 13 bases short, with 11 bases between. CDR1 SGHAT and CDR2 FQNNGV come from the germline V gene. CDR3 residues: CASSSRLRVLTF. In nucleotides, the CDR3 is TGTGCCAGCAGCTCCCGCTTGAGAGTCCTGACTTTC.

This clone was seen more than once but under ten times. The chain has TRBV11-2 and TRBJ2-5; 7 bases are a match to TRBD2. Germline trimming cut 5 bases from V and 5 bases from J; bases unmatched to any gene: 8. Germline CDR1 and CDR2: SGHAT and FQNNGV. The CDR3 runs to 14 residues. The DNA of the CDR3 is TGTGCCAGCAGCACACGGACTAGGGAGGAGACCCAGTACTTC. It specifies CASSTRTREETQYF.